This TCR beta chain derives from a study of shared clonotypes between healthy human individuals. Study conclusions and caveats: Sequencing depth was expected to influence donor clonotype sharing.

Trimming took off 5 bases at V and 3 bases at J, with 14 bases between the two ends. Germline V gene lookup returns CDR1 SGHAT and CDR2 FQDESV (reference sequence). The CDR3 loop spans 14 amino acids. Comment on this clone: Its antigen is not identified.

Splitting of CD4+ cells produced CD45RA+ naive and CD45RA-negative memory subsets. Data came from immunoSEQ multiplex PCR; TCRdb stores just in-frame clones and leaves some out. The sample yields fewer than 2.5 million clones, 93% seen once. The chain links TRBV11-1 to TRBJ2-7, with no clear D. The clonotype originates from a man aged 18 to 30 in good health. Some clones in this sample may be carry-over from other donors' samples. Sequencing was performed on naive CD4+ T cells from PBMCs. The subset denotes: CD45RA+ positively selected. Here the CDR3 reads CASSNKRGSYEQYF. CDR3 nucleotide sequence: TGTGCCAGCAGCAACAAACGAGGAAGCTACGAGCAGTACTTC.